What follows describes a single T cell receptor beta chain. Its antigen is as yet unknown. Germline CDR1 is LGHNA and CDR2 is YNFKEQ. CDR3 length: 13 residues. V shed 0 bases and J 10 bases; nucleotides not matched to a gene: 1. The record originates from a study of CD8 T cells in Susac syndrome. Study background: Patients with Susac syndrome who were sequenced included more than five with active disease and eight in remission. Patients with Susac syndrome had blood drawn and were at that point therapy-naive, on corticosteroids, or on intravenous immunoglobulin alone.

Findings of the study overall: There was no clonal expansion in the CD4+ T cell repertoires of Susac syndrome.

RNA in amounts of about 0.5 to 1 ug was reverse transcribed with random hexamers. The method of amplification for TCR beta CDR3 was immunoSEQ multiplex PCR, covering 54 Vbeta and 13 Jbeta. Each CDR3 protein gets one entry after TCRdb re-called the immunoSEQ multiplex PCR reads with MiXCR. Altogether 140,000 to 150,000 distinct CDR3 sequences are present, roughly 95% being singletons, with the ten largest covering approximately 0.08%. Material: CD4+ T cells from PBMCs. The clonotype originates from a human donor with Susac syndrome. V and J are TRBV4-2 and TRBJ1-4; 8 nucleotides align to TRBD1. The DNA of the CDR3 is TGTGCCAGCAGCCAAGAACAGGGGGGAAAACTGTTTTTT. This gives the protein CASSQEQGGKLFF.